This passage covers 10 T cell receptor beta chains from one sample sequenced in a study of T cell changes during pregnancy in multiple sclerosis. Only in-frame clones appear in the TCRdb table, and some are missing; sequencing was by immunoSEQ multiplex PCR. There are 85,000 to 110,000 clones in the sample; roughly 93% occur only once, and 0.75% to 0.95% lies in the top ten. The sample in question was peripheral blood, obtained after pregnancy. The receptors were sampled from a female donor with multiple sclerosis, enrolled in a pregnancy study.

V is TRBV5-4 and J is TRBJ1-2, with 7 bases lining up with TRBD1. Germline values: CDR1 SGHNT, CDR2 YYREEE (reference sequence). The V and J ends lost 4 bases and 4 bases, in that order; junction bases with no gene match: 10. The CDR3 is 15 amino acids. DNA for the CDR3: TGTGCCAGCAGCCCCGGCGTAGACAGGGTCTATGGCTACACCTTC. Protein sequence: CASSPGVDRVYGYTF.

J is TRBJ2-1 and V is TRBV5-8; TRBD2 might be the D (7 bases). V dropped 5 bases and J dropped 5 bases, with 20 bases sitting between them. The germline CDR1 and CDR2 sequences are SGHTS and YDEGEE. This CDR3 is built from 16 residues. The DNA for the CDR3 is TGTGCCAGCAGTTTTGTAAGGGGGGGAAGCCACAATGAGCAGTTCTTC. Amino acids: CASSFVRGGSHNEQFF.

V is TRBV11-2 and J is TRBJ1-5; D is unclear. This CDR3 region has 13 residues. Trimming took off 1 base at V and 5 bases at J, with 6 bases between the two ends. Germline lookup yields CDR1 SGHAT and CDR2 FQNNGV. CDR3 sequence (DNA): TGTGCCAGCAGCTTAGTGGTAGATCAGCCCCAGCATTTT. It codes for CASSLVVDQPQHF.

The count of this clone is one. CDR3 sequence reads: CASSEAGGPPHEQYF. Written as DNA, the CDR3 is TGTGCCAGCAGCGAGGCGGGAGGGCCTCCGCACGAGCAGTACTTC. The chain joins TRBV9 to TRBJ2-7, with 9 bases fitting TRBD2. The trim removed 3 bases at V and 5 bases at J, leaving 9 bases unmatched. The germline CDR1 and CDR2 sequences are SGDLS and YYNGEE. This CDR3 contains 15 residues.

The genes are TRBV7-8 and TRBJ1-5, with TRBD1 matching 8 bases. The CDR3 sequence is 15 residues long. The germline gives CDR1 SGHVS, CDR2 FQNEAQ. The J segment lost 5 bases and the V segment lost 5 bases, leaving 8 bases of the junction unmatched. Here the CDR3 reads CASSPGGQGYQPQHF. The CDR3 DNA is TGTGCCAGCAGCCCGGGTGGACAGGGCTATCAGCCCCAGCATTTT.

The chain uses TRBV6-6 and TRBJ1-1; 7 positions match TRBD1. CDR3 size: 14 residues. The germline V gene encodes CDR1 MNHNY and CDR2 SVGAGI (reference sequence). J lost 1 base, V lost 6 bases, and 5 bases had no gene match. The CDR3 loop reads CASSRDRKNTEAFF. The CDR3, as DNA: TGTGCCAGCAGCCGGGACAGAAAGAACACTGAAGCTTTCTTT.

V is TRBV19 and J is TRBJ1-1, with unresolved D. V was shortened by 0 bases and J by 1 base, with 9 bases between the two germline ends. From germline, CDR1 is LNHDA and CDR2 SQIVND (reference sequence). The CDR3 covers 15 residues. CDR3 in DNA: TGTGCCAGTAGTATAGAGGGCACGAGGAACACTGAAGCTTTCTTT. Its translation: CASSIEGTRNTEAFF.

This chain links TRBV6-6 with TRBJ1-1; 7 bases fit TRBD1. Germline V gene data show CDR1 as MNHNY and CDR2 as SVGAGI (reference sequence). J gave up 3 bases and V 0 bases, and 4 bases lay outside the gene matches. The CDR3 runs 15 residues. The CDR3 bases are TGTGCCAGCAGTTACTCCTACGACAGGGACACTGAAGCTTTCTTT. This sequence encodes CASSYSYDRDTEAFF.

Concerning this clone: Different DNA sequences within this sample yield the same CDR3. The chain couples TRBV19 to TRBJ2-7; tentatively, D is TRBD1 (6 bases). Trimming removed 5 bases from V and 5 bases from J, with 19 bases in between. The CDR3 is 15 residues long. Germline values: CDR1 LNHDA, CDR2 SQIVND (reference sequence). Here the CDR3 DNA reads TGTGCCAGTAGTCCACTGGGGGCGGGCAGAGACGAGCAGTACTTC. This translates into CASSPLGAGRDEQYF.

This sequence joins TRBV21-1 and TRBJ1-5. TRBV21-1 is a pseudogene. The CDR3 is 13 amino acids. CDR3 region: CASSLRGHQPQHF. The CDR3 DNA reads as TGTGCCAGCAGCTTGAGAGGGCATCAGCCCCAGCATTTT.